The TCR beta chain under discussion was sequenced for a study of identical twins. Study-wide results and caveats: The study found excess low generation probability among twin-shared out-of-frame alpha sequences. Out-of-frame beta chain sequences displayed weaker excess sharing between twins.

The CDR3 sequence is 15 residues long. The V gene's germline CDR1 is MDHEN and CDR2 SYDVKM. The germline V and J ends were trimmed by 2 bases and 0 bases, with 10 bases remaining between them. With template switching, a universal primer site was added, and the cDNA carried unique molecular identifiers. A single record per CDR3 protein comes from TCRdb applying MiXCR to the 5' RACE reads. The profile shows roughly 260,000 distinct CDR3 sequences, approximately 6.8% of them singletons. This clonotype was observed many times. What it binds is unknown. These same data were also listed under a study on yellow fever vaccine responses in identical twins.

This sequence originates from a woman younger than 30 in good health. The rearrangement joins TRBV28 to TRBJ2-5; D is unresolved. Sequenced: CD8+ T cells sorted from blood. The CDR3 DNA sequence: TGTGCCAGCAGTTTAGATCTGGGGTACCAAGAGACCCAGTACTTC. Translating gives CASSLDLGYQETQYF.